One TCR beta chain is described in this entry. What it binds is unknown. This sample was included in a study of cytomegalovirus exposure and HLA in healthy donors. Turning to the study itself: Unique TCR beta sequences numbering around 110 million came from approximately 180 million T cells in an earlier analysis.

The germline V gene encodes CDR1 LGHNT and CDR2 FRNRAP. The CDR3 has 16 amino acids. V was pared by 3 bases and J by 4 bases, with 5 bases of the junction left unmatched. The PCR was carried out with 60 Vbeta primers and 13 Jbeta primers. Clones were read by immunoSEQ multiplex PCR, and TCRdb kept only the in-frame ones, dropping some. Altogether about 190,000 clones are present, 65% to 80% being singletons, with the ten largest covering approximately 4.8%. The study, taken as a whole, reports: Excluded: some indistinguishable V segments such as TRBV6-2 and TRBV6-3. The majority of CMV-associated TCR beta chains were reported as apparently HLA-restricted in a later analysis. Follow-up analysis seemed to connect common viral pathogens with several of the most significant clusters identified.

The chain employs TRBV12-5 and TRBJ2-3; 12 bases are shared with TRBD2. What was sequenced was PBMCs. This clonotype was obtained from a man under 40 in good health and CMV-seropositive. CDR3 region: CASGLGLAGKADTQYF. DNA of the CDR3: TGTGCTAGTGGTTTAGGACTAGCGGGAAAGGCAGATACGCAGTATTTT. Full variable domain (outside the CDR3, taken from reference TRBV12-5 and TRBJ2-3): DARVTQTPRHKVTEMGQEVTMRCQPILGHNTVFWYRQTMMQGLELLAYFRNRAPLDDSGMPKDRFSAEMPDATLATLKIQPSEPRDSAVYFCASGLGLAGKADTQYFGPGTRLTVL.